This T cell receptor beta chain was observed in a study of blood T cells in healthy people across ages (dated by TCRdb to the mid-2010s). Some background on the complete study: In model experiments, roughly one uniquely barcoded TCR beta cDNA molecule per two T cells was captured by template switching. Two additional independent replicas of 1 million unique cDNA reads from the same blood draw were analyzed for two donors (one aged 18 to 30 and one aged 80 or older). To avoid experimental bias, donors of different ages were spread randomly across the sequencing lanes. Age-related changes in TCR beta repertoire diversity were measured in the study by deep sequencing normalized with unique cDNA molecular identifiers. The donors were divided into four age groups: young (average approximately 15 years), middle-aged (approximately 39), aged (around 59) and long-lived (roughly 82). Study-level results and caveats: Total diversity estimates from one million sequenced T cells were considered lower bounds and underestimates. Compared with the aged group, more naive CD4+ T cells, fewer expanded clones and increased TCR diversity were shown by the long-lived group, suggesting age selection. A strong correlation was found between observed TCR beta diversity and the percentage of naive T cells measured by flow cytometry. The CMV infection status of donors was not known, potentially confounding age-related changes in expanded clonotypes. Observed TCR beta diversity per million T cells fell roughly linearly with age, and a significant reduction was already apparent by age around 40. Conclusive comparison of naive and antigen-experienced compartments was prevented by the profiling of bulk unsorted PBMCs.

The donors were around 39 Caucasian individuals from Russia, aged roughly 6 to 100 years, who were systemically healthy. Each donor gave 8 to 10 milliliters of peripheral blood, collected into EDTA-treated Vacutainer tubes. Ficoll-Paque density-gradient centrifugation was used to isolate PBMCs, with at least 7 million per sample. Total RNA was extracted from PBMCs with Trizol reagent, with at least 6 micrograms obtained per sample. Naive CD45RAhigh/CD27high T cell percentages were measured by flow cytometry on a PBMC aliquot from every donor. The CDR3 contains 15 residues, cysteine and phenylalanine counted. This entry keeps only the CDR3 DNA: 45 bases, framed from base 1. The germline V gene sets CDR1 to MNHEY and CDR2 to SVGAGI. The trim is 2 bases for V and 4 bases for J, with a gap of 15 bases between the germline ends. The library was generated by 5' RACE. Sequencer: Illumina HiSeq 2500. A second PCR of about 6 to 11 cycles was performed with a sample-barcoded 5' primer and a J-beta primer mix. A unique molecular identifier was introduced onto each TCR beta cDNA molecule by a template-switch 5' adaptor carrying 12 random nucleotides. Each sample yielded at least 2.5 million CDR3-containing paired-end reads. First-strand cDNA was synthesized from all RNA with the Mint cDNA synthesis kit, primed by a TRBC-specific oligonucleotide. After uracil-DNA glycosylase treatment, a first 18-cycle PCR used universal primers M1SS and BC2_uni_R on all cDNA. For the original study's pipeline: Normalization of each sample was performed by random selection of 1 million high-quality reads, each carrying a distinct molecular identifier. Reads with shared molecular identifiers were discarded instead of being binned into consensus sequences. MiTCR, set to a Q25 quality threshold and the strictest error-elimination algorithm, was used for CDR3 identification, clonotype clustering and error correction. A nonparametric unseen species model with Euler transformation was used to estimate a lower bound on total TCR beta diversity. TCRdb reanalyzed the raw reads on its own, using fastp at Q25 for trimming and MiXCR for clone calling, and kept in-frame beta chains. Identical CDR3 proteins give one entry, which carries the most common genes and DNA. It is TCRdb's table, rather than the study itself, that gives the V and J calls and clone size. For this sample there are about 780,000 distinct CDR3 sequences; roughly 46% appear just once. The leading ten clones occupy around 18% of the sample.

Points on this clonotype: Its target antigen remains unknown. No base-level quality is on record; no much larger clone is a single base apart.

The clonotype comes from a man at least 80 years old in good health. The rearrangement combines TRBV6-5 with TRBJ2-7; perhaps TRBD1 is the D gene, with 5 bases matching. Source material: blood. CDR3 reads: CASSYRAGRIYEQYF. The sequence in DNA is TGTGCCAGCAGTTACAGGGCAGGGCGGATTTACGAGCAGTACTTC.